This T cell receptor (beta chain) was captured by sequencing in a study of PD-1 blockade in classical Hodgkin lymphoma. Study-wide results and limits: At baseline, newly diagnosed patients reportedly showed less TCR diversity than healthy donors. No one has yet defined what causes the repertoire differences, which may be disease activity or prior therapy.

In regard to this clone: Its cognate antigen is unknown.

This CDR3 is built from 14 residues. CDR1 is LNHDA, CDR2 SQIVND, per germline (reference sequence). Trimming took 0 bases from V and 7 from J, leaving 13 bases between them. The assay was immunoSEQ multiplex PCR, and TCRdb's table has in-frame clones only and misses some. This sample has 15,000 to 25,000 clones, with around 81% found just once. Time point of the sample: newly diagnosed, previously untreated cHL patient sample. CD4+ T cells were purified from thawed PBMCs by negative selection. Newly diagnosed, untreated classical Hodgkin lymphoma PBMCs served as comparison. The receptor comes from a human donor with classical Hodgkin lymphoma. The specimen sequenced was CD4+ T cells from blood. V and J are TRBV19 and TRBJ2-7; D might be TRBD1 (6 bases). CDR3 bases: TGTGCCAGTAGTATAGACAGGGGCGCAAGGGAGCAGTACTTC. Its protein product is CASSIDRGAREQYF.